The 20 T cell receptor beta chains in this list originate from one sample, sequenced in a study of CD8+CD57+ T cells in acquired aplastic anemia. Sequenced patients had shown CD8+CD57+ cell expansion by flow cytometry. According to the study, genomic DNA was the template for TCR beta VDJ and CDR3 profiling. TCRdb re-called the reads through MiXCR, storing one row per CDR3 protein. The data show 100,000 to 150,000 distinct CDR3 sequences, with almost 40% seen just once and about 2.4% held by the top ten. Sequenced: sorted CD4+, CD8+, or CD8+CD57+ T cells (not recorded which) from PBMCs. These receptors were obtained from a human donor with aplastic anemia.

The table lists this clonotype with a few counts. This chain connects TRBV10-2 to TRBJ1-2, with D perhaps matching TRBD1 (5 bases). This CDR3 has 15 residues. The germline V gene has CDR1 WSHSY and CDR2 SAAADI. The V and J ends lost 0 bases and 4 bases respectively, with 12 bases between them. The CDR3 protein is CASSESPGFSYGYTF. The CDR3 DNA follows: TGCGCCAGCAGTGAGTCCCCAGGGTTCAGCTATGGCTACACCTTC.

The V gene is TRBV7-6, the J gene TRBJ2-1; 11 bases match TRBD2. This CDR3 is built from 15 residues. Germline loops: CDR1 SGHVS, CDR2 FNYEAQ. V shed 6 bases and J 4 bases; nucleotides not matched to a gene: 5. The CDR3 sequence is CASSPTSGEYNEQFF. The CDR3 nucleotides read TGTGCCAGCAGTCCGACTAGCGGGGAATACAATGAGCAGTTCTTC.

Points on this clonotype: This could be a read error, since a much larger clone is one nucleotide away. The J gene is TRBJ2-1, the V gene TRBV2; 12 nucleotides line up with TRBD1. V gave up 8 bases and J gave up 5 bases; unmatched junction bases: 7. Germline values: CDR1 SNHLY, CDR2 FYNNEI. The CDR3 length is 15 residues. The CDR3 DNA follows: TGTGCCAGCGGGACAGGGGGCGACGGGAACAATGAGCAGTTCTTC. Translating gives CASGTGGDGNNEQFF.

This clonotype was seen a handful of times. This sequence may be a read error, since a much larger clone differs from it by one base. The chain couples TRBV6-1 to TRBJ2-5; either TRBD1 or TRBD2 may supply D (5 bases each). V dropped 7 bases and J dropped 5 bases, with 17 bases sitting between them. CDR3 length equals 14 residues. Germline assignment: CDR1 MNHNS and CDR2 SASEGT. The CDR3 DNA sequence: TGTGCCAGCACCGAGGGTAGCTGGGGCGAGACCCAGTACTTC. Protein: CASTEGSWGETQYF.

The chain is built from TRBV19 and TRBJ1-2; the D gene is possibly TRBD1 (5 bases). The CDR3 extends over 11 amino acids. The germline V gene encodes CDR1 LNHDA and CDR2 SQIVND (reference sequence). Deletions cut 10 bases from V and 4 bases from J, with 10 bases between. The DNA for the CDR3 is TGTGCCACTCGACAGCTCTATGGCTACACCTTC. It yields the protein CATRQLYGYTF.

The gene calls are TRBV25-1 and TRBJ2-1; the D gene is possibly TRBD1 (6 bases). Germline V gene data show CDR1 as MGHDK and CDR2 as SYGVNS. The CDR3 runs to 15 residues. V was shortened by 1 base and J by 0 bases, with 7 bases between the two germline ends. The CDR3 nucleotides are TGTGCCAGCAGTGAATTAGGGGGCTCCTACAATGAGCAGTTCTTC. Encoded protein: CASSELGGSYNEQFF.

There are many counts of this clonotype. The chain links TRBV27 to TRBJ2-7; unclear D gene. The CDR3 has 13 amino acids. Trimming cost V 4 bases and J 3 bases, with 10 bases left between them. Germline CDR1 reads MNHEY; CDR2 reads SMNVEV (reference sequence). CDR3 nucleotides: TGTGCCAGCAGTTACGGCAGGTACTACGAGCAGTACTTC. It is translated as CASSYGRYYEQYF.

The CDR3 spells CASRPGQGAQGGYTF. CDR3 bases: TGTGCCAGCAGACCGGGACAGGGGGCACAGGGTGGCTACACCTTC. The J gene is TRBJ1-2, the V gene TRBV2; 12 bases are shared with TRBD1. V was clipped by 6 bases and J by 7 bases; unmatched bases: 9. The length of the CDR3 is 15 residues. The germline V gene has CDR1 SNHLY and CDR2 FYNNEI. Variable domain in full (rest from reference TRBV2 and TRBJ1-2): EPEVTQTPSHQVTQMGQEVILRCVPISNHLYFYWYRQILGQKVEFLVSFYNNEISEKSEIFDDQFSVERPDGSNFTLKIRSTKLEDSAMYFCASRPGQGAQGGYTFGSGTRLTVV.

This clonotype was counted at least ten times. The rearrangement joins TRBV25-1 to TRBJ1-2; D might be TRBD1 (6 bases). Germline-derived CDR1 and CDR2 are MGHDK and SYGVNS. The CDR3 extends over 12 amino acids. Trimming took off 5 bases at V and 6 bases at J, with 10 bases between the two ends. The CDR3 here is CASSQGKNGYTF. DNA of the CDR3: TGTGCCAGCAGTCAGGGGAAGAATGGCTACACCTTC.

In its sample, this clonotype was seen a few times. The chain joins TRBV3-1 to TRBJ2-2; D uncertain. CDR1 and CDR2 from the germline V gene are LGHDT and YNNKEL (reference sequence). The ends were cut back, 1 base at V and 5 bases at J, with 2 bases in the middle. The CDR3 loop spans 12 amino acids. Here the CDR3 reads CASSQVTGELFF. In DNA form, the CDR3 reads TGTGCCAGCAGCCAAGTTACCGGGGAGCTGTTTTTT.

The rearrangement links TRBV3-1 to TRBJ1-1, with D tentatively TRBD1 (5 bases). This CDR3 region has 15 residues. The germline V and J ends were trimmed by 3 bases and 4 bases, with 15 bases remaining between them. Per germline, CDR1 LGHDT and CDR2 YNNKEL (reference sequence). The CDR3 region has the DNA TGTGCCAGCAGCCACCAGGGACCGGGGGGCACTGAAGCTTTCTTT. Amino acid sequence: CASSHQGPGGTEAFF. The full variable domain, completed using reference TRBV3-1 and TRBJ1-1, is DTAVSQTPKYLVTQMGNDKSIKCEQNLGHDTMYWYKQDSKKFLKIMFSYNNKELIINETVPNRFSPKSPDKAHLNLHINSLELGDSAVYFCASSHQGPGGTEAFFGQGTRLTVV.

Worth noting for this clonotype: One end of the junction is discordant with germline, which a read error may explain. The rearrangement links TRBV10-1 to TRBJ1-6, with D maybe TRBD1 (5 bases). Germline-derived CDR1 and CDR2 are WNHNN and SYGVQD (reference sequence). The CDR3 loop spans 13 amino acids. CDR3 amino acids: CASSEYPSGTHAF. The CDR3 region has the DNA TGCGCCAGCAGTGAGTACCCGTCGGGGACGCACGCCTTT.

This clonotype was found many times. This rearrangement joins TRBV19 to TRBJ1-1; tentative D call: TRBD1 (5 bases). CDR3 length: 14 residues. V was trimmed by 3 bases and J by 2 bases, leaving 10 bases between them. The germline V gene has CDR1 LNHDA and CDR2 SQIVND (reference sequence). CDR3: CASSIGGVNTEAFF. The CDR3, as DNA: TGTGCCAGTAGTATCGGGGGGGTCAACACTGAAGCTTTCTTT.

There are many counts of this clonotype. V usage is TRBV9 and J usage is TRBJ1-4; D gene unclear. CDR3 length equals 15 residues. Looked up from germline, CDR1 is SGDLS and CDR2 is YYNGEE. Trimming cost V 3 bases and J 7 bases, with 16 bases left between them. Here the CDR3 reads CASSAETGRSEKLFF. The CDR3 bases are TGTGCCAGCAGCGCGGAGACCGGGCGGAGTGAAAAACTGTTTTTT.

This clonotype was detected ten times or more. This rearrangement joins TRBV20-1 to TRBJ2-3; 7 bases match TRBD2. The V gene end was trimmed by 6 bases and the J gene end by 3 bases; junction bases not matched to a gene: 6. This CDR3 is 13 amino acids long. Germline V gene data show CDR1 as DFQATT and CDR2 as SNEGSKA (reference sequence). The CDR3 DNA reads as TGCAGTGCCCACATCGGGGGGACAGATACGCAGTATTTT. It yields the protein CSAHIGGTDTQYF.

This clonotype was seen many times. The rearrangement uses TRBV14 and TRBJ2-3; the D is unclear. There are 12 residues in the CDR3. Per germline, CDR1 SGHDN and CDR2 FVKESK. V gave up 5 bases and J gave up 4 bases, with 7 bases separating them. CDR3 nucleotides: TGTGCCAGCAGCATGACCGCAGATACGCAGTATTTT. As protein: CASSMTADTQYF.

This clonotype showed up many times. The chain links TRBV2 to TRBJ1-1, with 8 bases lining up with TRBD1. CDR3 length: 13 residues. Germline V gives CDR1 SNHLY, CDR2 FYNNEI. The ends lost 5 bases at V and 7 bases at J; junction bases unmatched: 6. The CDR3 bases are TGTGCCAGCAGTATAAACGGACAGGGTGAAGCTTTCTTT. Its protein is CASSINGQGEAFF.

The V and J genes are TRBV29-1 and TRBJ2-5; D not certain. The V end lost 1 base, the J end lost 7 bases, and 7 bases lay between the germline ends. The CDR3 extends over 11 amino acids. Per germline, CDR1 SQVTM and CDR2 ANQGSEA. CDR3 in amino acids: CSVEGSGTQYF. Here the CDR3 DNA reads TGCAGCGTTGAAGGTTCGGGGACCCAGTACTTC.

This chain uses TRBV7-6 with TRBJ2-1; TRBD2 agrees at 7 bases. CDR1 and CDR2 (germline): SGHVS, FNYEAQ. Trimming cost V 3 bases and J 9 bases; bases outside gene matches: 5. The CDR3 loop spans 13 amino acids. The CDR3 coding sequence is TGTGCCAGCAGCTTGACTAGCCTCGGTGAGCAGTTCTTC. Amino acid sequence: CASSLTSLGEQFF.

At least ten counts were recorded for this clonotype. The genes are TRBV20-1 and TRBJ1-1; D may be TRBD1 (5 bases). The germline V gene has CDR1 DFQATT and CDR2 SNEGSKA (reference sequence). Trimming took off 6 bases at V and 5 bases at J, with 16 bases between the two ends. The CDR3 is 13 amino acids. CDR3: CSASSWAGTEAFF. In DNA, the CDR3 is TGCAGTGCCAGCAGCTGGGCAGGGACTGAAGCTTTCTTT.